This TCR beta chain originates from a study of cytomegalovirus exposure and HLA in healthy donors. Overall study findings and caveats: V- and J-gene trimming of TCR beta was linked (in a later analysis) to a missense DCLRE1C variant. Earlier findings revealed that most TCR beta V segments proved productive either about 87% or about 30% of the time.

There are 14 residues in the CDR3. Germline-derived CDR1 and CDR2 are MGHDK and SYGVNS. V was clipped by 3 bases and J by 0 bases, with 9 bases between them. Both 60 Vbeta primers and 13 Jbeta primers went into the PCR. Generated by immunoSEQ multiplex PCR, the TCRdb table keeps only in-frame clones and is missing some. Of 150,000 to 200,000 clones listed, under 85% are singletons. Regarding this clone: The antigen is undetermined.

V gene TRBV25-1 combines with J gene TRBJ2-7, with D perhaps TRBD2 (5 bases). The sequenced material came from PBMCs. The receptor was isolated from a man aged 50-59 years in good health and CMV-seropositive. The CDR3 region is CASSETGSSYEQYF. CDR3 bases: TGTGCCAGCAGTGAGACGGGGAGCTCCTACGAGCAGTACTTC.